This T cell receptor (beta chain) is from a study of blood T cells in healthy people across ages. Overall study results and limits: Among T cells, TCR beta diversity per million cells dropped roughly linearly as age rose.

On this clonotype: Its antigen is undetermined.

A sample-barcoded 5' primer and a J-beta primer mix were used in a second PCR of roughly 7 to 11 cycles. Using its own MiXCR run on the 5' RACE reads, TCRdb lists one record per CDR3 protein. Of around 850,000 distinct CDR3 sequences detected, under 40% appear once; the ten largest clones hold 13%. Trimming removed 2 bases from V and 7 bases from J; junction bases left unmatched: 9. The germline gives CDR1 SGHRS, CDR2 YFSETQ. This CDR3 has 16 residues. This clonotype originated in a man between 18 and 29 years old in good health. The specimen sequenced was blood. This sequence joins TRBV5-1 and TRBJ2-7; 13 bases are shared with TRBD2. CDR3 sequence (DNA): TGCGCCAGCAGCTTTGACGGACTAGCGGGAGTCGATGAGCAGTACTTC. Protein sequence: CASSFDGLAGVDEQYF.